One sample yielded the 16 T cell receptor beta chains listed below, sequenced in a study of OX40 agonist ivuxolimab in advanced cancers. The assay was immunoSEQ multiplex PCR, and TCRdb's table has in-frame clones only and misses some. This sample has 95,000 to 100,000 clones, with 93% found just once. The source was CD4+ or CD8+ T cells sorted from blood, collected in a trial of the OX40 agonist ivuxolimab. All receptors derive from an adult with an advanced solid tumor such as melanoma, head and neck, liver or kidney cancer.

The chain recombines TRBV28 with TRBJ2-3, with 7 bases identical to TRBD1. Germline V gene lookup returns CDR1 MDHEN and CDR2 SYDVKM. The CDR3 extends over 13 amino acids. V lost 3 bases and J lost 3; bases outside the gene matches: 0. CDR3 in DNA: TGTGCCAGCAGTTTGGGACAGACAGATACGCAGTATTTT. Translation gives CASSLGQTDTQYF. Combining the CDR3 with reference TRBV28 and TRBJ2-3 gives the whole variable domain DVKVTQSSRYLVKRTGEKVFLECVQDMDHENMFWYRQDPGLGLRLIYFSYDVKMKEKGDIPEGYSVSREKKERFSLILESASTNQTSMYLCASSLGQTDTQYFGPGTRLTVL.

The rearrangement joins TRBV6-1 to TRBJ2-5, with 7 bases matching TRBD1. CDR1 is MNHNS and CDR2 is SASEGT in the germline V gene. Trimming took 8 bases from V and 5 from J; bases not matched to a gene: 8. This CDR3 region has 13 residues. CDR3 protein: CASSRQGTETQYF. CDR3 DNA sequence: TGTGCCAGCTCTCGACAGGGAACGGAGACCCAGTACTTC.

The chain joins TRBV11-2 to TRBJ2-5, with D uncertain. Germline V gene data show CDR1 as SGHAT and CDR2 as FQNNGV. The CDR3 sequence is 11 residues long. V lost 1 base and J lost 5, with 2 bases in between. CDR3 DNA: TGTGCCAGCAGCTTAGTGGAGACCCAGTACTTC. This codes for CASSLVETQYF.

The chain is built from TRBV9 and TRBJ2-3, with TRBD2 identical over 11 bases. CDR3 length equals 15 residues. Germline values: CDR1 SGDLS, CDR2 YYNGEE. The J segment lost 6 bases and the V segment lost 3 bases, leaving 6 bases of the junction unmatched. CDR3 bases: TGTGCCAGCAGCGCCACTAGCGGGAGTTATGATACGCAGTATTTT. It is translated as CASSATSGSYDTQYF.

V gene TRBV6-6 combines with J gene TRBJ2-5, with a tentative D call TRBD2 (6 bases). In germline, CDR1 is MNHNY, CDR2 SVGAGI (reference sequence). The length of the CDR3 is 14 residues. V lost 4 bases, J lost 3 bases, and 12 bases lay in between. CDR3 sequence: CASSSRGGEETQYF. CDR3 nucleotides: TGTGCCAGCAGTTCCCGGGGAGGTGAAGAGACCCAGTACTTC.

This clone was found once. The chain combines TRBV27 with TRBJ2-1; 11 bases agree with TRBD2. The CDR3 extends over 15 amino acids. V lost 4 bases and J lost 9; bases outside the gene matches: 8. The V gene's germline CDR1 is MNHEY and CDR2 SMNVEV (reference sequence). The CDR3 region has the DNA TGTGCCAGCAGTTCTCCTAGCGGGAGGTATGGTGAGCAGTTCTTC. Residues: CASSSPSGRYGEQFF.

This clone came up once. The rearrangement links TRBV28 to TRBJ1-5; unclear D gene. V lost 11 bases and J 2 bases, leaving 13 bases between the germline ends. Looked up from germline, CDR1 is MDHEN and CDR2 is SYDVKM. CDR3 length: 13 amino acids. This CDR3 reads CASTDGGNQPQHF. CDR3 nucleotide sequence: TGTGCCTCCACCGACGGCGGCAATCAGCCCCAGCATTTT.

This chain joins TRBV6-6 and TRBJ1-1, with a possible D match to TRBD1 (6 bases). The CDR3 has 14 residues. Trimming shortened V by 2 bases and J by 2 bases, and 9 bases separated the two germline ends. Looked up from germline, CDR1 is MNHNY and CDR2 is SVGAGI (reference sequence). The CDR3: CASSYRGRNTEAFF. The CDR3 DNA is TGTGCCAGCAGTTACCGGGGGCGTAACACTGAAGCTTTCTTT.

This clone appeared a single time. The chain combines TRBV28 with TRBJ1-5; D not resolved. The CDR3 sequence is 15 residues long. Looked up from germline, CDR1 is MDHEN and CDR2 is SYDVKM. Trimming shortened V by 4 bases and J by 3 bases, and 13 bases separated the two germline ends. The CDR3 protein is CASSSPRTNNQPQHF. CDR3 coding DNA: TGTGCCAGCAGTTCCCCCCGGACGAACAATCAGCCCCAGCATTTT. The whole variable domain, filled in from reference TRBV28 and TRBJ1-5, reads DVKVTQSSRYLVKRTGEKVFLECVQDMDHENMFWYRQDPGLGLRLIYFSYDVKMKEKGDIPEGYSVSREKKERFSLILESASTNQTSMYLCASSSPRTNNQPQHFGDGTRLSIL.

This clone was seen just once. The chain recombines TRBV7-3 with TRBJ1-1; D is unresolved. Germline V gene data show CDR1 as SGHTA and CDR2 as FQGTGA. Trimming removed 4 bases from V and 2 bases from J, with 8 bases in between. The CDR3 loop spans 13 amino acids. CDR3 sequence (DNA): TGTGCCAGCAGCTCGTACGGAAACACTGAAGCTTTCTTT. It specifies CASSSYGNTEAFF.

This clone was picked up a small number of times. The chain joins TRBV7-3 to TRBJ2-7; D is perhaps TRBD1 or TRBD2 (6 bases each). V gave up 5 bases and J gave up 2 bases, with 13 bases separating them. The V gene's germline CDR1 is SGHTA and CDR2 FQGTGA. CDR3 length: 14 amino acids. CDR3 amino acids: CASSRWRGAYEQYF. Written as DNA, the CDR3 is TGTGCCAGCAGCCGGTGGAGGGGGGCCTACGAGCAGTACTTC.

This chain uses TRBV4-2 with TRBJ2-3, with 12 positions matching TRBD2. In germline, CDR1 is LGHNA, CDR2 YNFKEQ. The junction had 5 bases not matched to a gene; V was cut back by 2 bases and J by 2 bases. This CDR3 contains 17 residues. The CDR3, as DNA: TGTGCCAGCAGCCAATCGACTAGCGGGGGAGTCACAGATACGCAGTATTTT. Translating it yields CASSQSTSGGVTDTQYF.

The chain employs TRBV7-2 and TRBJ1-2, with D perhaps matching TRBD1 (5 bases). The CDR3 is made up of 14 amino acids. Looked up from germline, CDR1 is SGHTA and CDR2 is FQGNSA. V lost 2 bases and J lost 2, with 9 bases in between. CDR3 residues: CASSLWDGNYGYTF. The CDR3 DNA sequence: TGTGCCAGCAGCTTATGGGACGGAAACTATGGCTACACCTTC.

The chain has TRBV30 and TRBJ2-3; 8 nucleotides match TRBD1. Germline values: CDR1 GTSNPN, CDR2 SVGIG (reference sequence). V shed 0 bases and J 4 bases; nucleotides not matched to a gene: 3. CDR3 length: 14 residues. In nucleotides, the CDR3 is TGTGCCTGGAGTGTACAGGGGGGTTCAGATACGCAGTATTTT. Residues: CAWSVQGGSDTQYF.

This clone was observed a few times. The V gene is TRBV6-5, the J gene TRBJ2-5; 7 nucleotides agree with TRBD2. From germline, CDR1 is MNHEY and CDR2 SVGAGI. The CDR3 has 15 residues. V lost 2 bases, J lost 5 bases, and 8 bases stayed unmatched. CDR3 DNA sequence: TGTGCCAGCAGTTACGGGGGGGGGAACCGCGAGACCCAGTACTTC. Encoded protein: CASSYGGGNRETQYF.

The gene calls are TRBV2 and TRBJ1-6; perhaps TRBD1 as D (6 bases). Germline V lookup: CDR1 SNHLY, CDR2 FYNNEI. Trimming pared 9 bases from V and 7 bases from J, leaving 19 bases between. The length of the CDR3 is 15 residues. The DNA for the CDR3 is TGTGCCAGGGAGGACCCGGGACACAGGAATTCACCCCTCCACTTT. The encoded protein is CAREDPGHRNSPLHF.